This T cell receptor beta chain came from a study of shared clonotypes between healthy human individuals. This clone was recorded once. Data came from immunoSEQ multiplex PCR; TCRdb stores just in-frame clones and leaves some out. Counted here are about 380,000 clones, approximately 97% occurring once; the ten biggest clones make up 0.32%. J gave up 4 bases and V 4 bases, and 6 bases lay outside the gene matches. CDR3 size: 16 residues. CDR1 is LNHDA, CDR2 SQIVND, per germline (reference sequence). The gene calls are TRBV19 and TRBJ2-3; 12 nucleotides agree with TRBD2. This sequence originates from a man younger than 40 in good health. What was sequenced was memory CD8+ T cells sorted from blood. Subset reported: CD45RO+ cells pooled with CCR7-negative TemRA cells. CDR3: CASSTASGRAPDTQYF. CDR3 nucleotides: TGTGCCAGTAGTACAGCTAGCGGGAGGGCCCCAGATACGCAGTATTTT.